This TCR beta chain is drawn from a study of blood T cell repertoires in COVID-19. As for the study in general: Samples representing acute and convalescent COVID-19 were sourced from the United States, Italy and Spain. PBMCs, B-cell-depleted T cells, or T cells provided the cDNA or gDNA that made up the material.

The CDR3 contains 13 residues. Trimming took 3 bases from V and 1 from J, leaving 8 bases between them. CDR1 SGDLS and CDR2 YYNGEE come from the germline V gene. In the original analysis: Estimation of nucleated cell counts was performed using reference gene primer amplification. The data were produced by immunoSEQ multiplex PCR, yet TCRdb's version contains in-frame clones alone and is incomplete. That table supplies the V and J calls and clone size; D and trimming were determined from the DNA. The sample carries under 110,000 clones, approximately 90% recorded once. The TCR originated in a man aged 50 or older with acute or convalescent COVID-19. The chain combines TRBV9 with TRBJ2-7; D possibly corresponds to TRBD2 (6 bases). The sequencing sample was made of peripheral blood. The DNA for the CDR3 is TGTGCCAGCAGCGGCGGGGATTCCTACGAGCAGTACTTC. Protein product: CASSGGDSYEQYF.